The 23 T cell receptor beta chains reported below all come from one sample, sequenced in a study of cytomegalovirus exposure and HLA in healthy donors. Profiled with immunoSEQ multiplex PCR; TCRdb holds only in-frame clones, not every one. Counted here are more than 250,000 clones, around 90% occurring once; the ten biggest clones make up over 1%. Sample: PBMCs. These receptors all come from a woman younger than 45 in good health and CMV-seropositive.

Note on this clone: Other DNA sequences in this specimen translate into the identical CDR3. The CDR3: CASSVGRNTEAFF. The DNA of the CDR3 is TGTGCCAGCAGCGTAGGCAGGAACACTGAAGCTTTCTTT. This chain uses TRBV9 with TRBJ1-1; no firm D call. The CDR3 has 13 amino acids. The V end lost 0 bases, the J end lost 1 base, and 4 bases lay between the germline ends. Looked up from germline, CDR1 is SGDLS and CDR2 is YYNGEE.

The chain carries TRBV15 and TRBJ1-1, with D maybe TRBD1 (5 bases). This CDR3 region has 14 residues. Trimming took 4 bases from V and 0 from J, leaving 9 bases between them. From germline, CDR1 is LNHNV and CDR2 YYDKDF (reference sequence). The CDR3: CATSIGTVNTEAFF. In nucleotides, the CDR3 is TGTGCCACCAGCATTGGGACGGTGAACACTGAAGCTTTCTTT.

This clone is a singleton in its sample. The chain combines TRBV5-6 with TRBJ1-2, with no clear D. CDR1 is SGHDT, CDR2 YYEEEE, per germline. The germline V and J ends were trimmed by 0 bases and 4 bases, with 13 bases remaining between them. CDR3 size: 15 residues. CDR3 bases: TGTGCCAGCAGCTTGGAACATCTTAGTGCCTATGGCTACACCTTC. This gives the protein CASSLEHLSAYGYTF.

In the case of this clone: This clone may be a read error of a much larger clone one base away. The CDR3 is CASSLATDTQYF. CDR3 in DNA: TGTGCCAGCAGCTTGGCCACAGATACGCAGTATTTT. J is TRBJ2-3 and V is TRBV5-6; D is unresolved. The CDR3 contains 12 residues. Trimming left V 0 bases short and J 2 bases short, with 1 base between. Germline lookup yields CDR1 SGHDT and CDR2 YYEEEE. Looking up the rest from reference TRBV5-6 and TRBJ2-3 gives the full variable domain: DAGVTQSPTHLIKTRGQQVTLRCSPKSGHDTVSWYQQALGQGPQFIFQYYEEEERQRGNFPDRFSGHQFPNYSSELNVNALLLGDSALYLCASSLATDTQYFGPGTRLTVL.

The CDR3 bases are TGCGCCAGCAGCTTGGTACAGTCCATTGAGCGTAATTCACCCCTCCACTTT. Protein sequence: CASSLVQSIERNSPLHF. The chain couples TRBV5-1 to TRBJ1-6; D is unclear. The CDR3 loop spans 17 amino acids. Germline V lookup: CDR1 SGHRS, CDR2 YFSETQ. V was clipped by 0 bases and J by 6 bases, with 16 bases between them.

CDR3 sequence (DNA): TGTGCCTGGAGTGGGGGACCTTTCGCTGGCTACACCTTC. It translates to CAWSGGPFAGYTF. The rearrangement uses TRBV30 and TRBJ1-2; the D gene is possibly TRBD1 (5 bases). This CDR3 region has 13 residues. The germline V and J ends were trimmed by 1 base and 7 bases, with 13 bases remaining between them. Looked up from germline, CDR1 is GTSNPN and CDR2 is SVGIG (reference sequence).

CDR3 residues: CASSPLSSNQPQHF. The CDR3 DNA is TGTGCCAGCAGCCCACTTTCGAGCAATCAGCCCCAGCATTTT. The V and J genes are TRBV28 and TRBJ1-5; no clear D. The CDR3 totals 14 residues. Germline CDR1 and CDR2: MDHEN and SYDVKM. V lost 6 bases and J lost 1, with 10 bases in between.

The gene calls are TRBV11-2 and TRBJ1-2, with D tentatively TRBD1 (5 bases). The germline V gene has CDR1 SGHAT and CDR2 FQNNGV. The V end was cut by 6 bases, the J end by 8 bases, with 13 bases between. CDR3 length equals 12 residues. CDR3: CASRVREEGYTF. As DNA, the CDR3 is TGTGCCAGCAGGGTCAGGGAGGAGGGCTACACCTTC. The full variable domain, with the rest looked up from reference TRBV11-2 and TRBJ1-2, is EAGVAQSPRYKIIEKRQSVAFWCNPISGHATLYWYQQILGQGPKLLIQFQNNGVVDDSQLPKDRFSAERLKGVDSTLKIQPAKLEDSAVYLCASRVREEGYTFGSGTRLTVV.

The chain combines TRBV27 with TRBJ2-7; maybe TRBD2 (7 bases). V dropped 7 bases and J dropped 4 bases, with 14 bases sitting between them. Germline V CDR1 and CDR2: MNHEY, SMNVEV (reference sequence). This CDR3 contains 13 residues. CDR3 amino acids: CASMGAGEYEQYF. The CDR3 DNA sequence: TGTGCCAGCATGGGGGCGGGAGAGTACGAGCAGTACTTC.

V usage is TRBV2 and J usage is TRBJ1-5; the match to TRBD1 covers 7 bases. V lost 8 bases, J lost 0 bases, and 13 bases stayed unmatched. The CDR3 spans 17 residues. Germline loops: CDR1 SNHLY, CDR2 FYNNEI. Here the CDR3 reads CASGITLDRVSNQPQHF. In DNA, the CDR3 is TGTGCCAGCGGCATAACACTCGACAGGGTTAGCAATCAGCCCCAGCATTTT. Full variable domain (outside the CDR3, taken from reference TRBV2 and TRBJ1-5): EPEVTQTPSHQVTQMGQEVILRCVPISNHLYFYWYRQILGQKVEFLVSFYNNEISEKSEIFDDQFSVERPDGSNFTLKIRSTKLEDSAMYFCASGITLDRVSNQPQHFGDGTRLSIL.

The chain employs TRBV6-6 and TRBJ2-7; D not certain. This CDR3 comprises 12 residues. V was clipped by 6 bases and J by 1 base, with 7 bases between them. From germline, CDR1 is MNHNY and CDR2 SVGAGI (reference sequence). Here the CDR3 DNA reads TGTGCCAGCAGCCAGGTTTCCTACGAGCAGTACTTC. Translating it yields CASSQVSYEQYF.

J is TRBJ2-1 and V is TRBV7-2, with 9 positions matching TRBD2. The length of the CDR3 is 17 residues. Trimming removed 4 bases from V and 1 base from J; junction bases left unmatched: 8. CDR1 and CDR2 from the germline V gene are SGHTA and FQGNSA. This chain's CDR3 is CASSSVPSGISYNEQFF. CDR3 nucleotides: TGTGCCAGCAGCTCCGTTCCTAGCGGGATTTCCTACAATGAGCAGTTCTTC.

This rearrangement joins TRBV6-1 to TRBJ2-7; no clear D. Trimming stripped 8 bases from V and 6 bases from J, with 11 bases between. The CDR3 consists of 11 residues. The germline V gene encodes CDR1 MNHNS and CDR2 SASEGT. The CDR3 nucleotides read TGTGCCAGCCCTGGCCCCCCCGAGCAGTACTTC. Encoded protein: CASPGPPEQYF.

The rearrangement uses TRBV6-1 and TRBJ2-5; 9 bases agree with TRBD2. The J segment lost 9 bases and the V segment lost 9 bases, leaving 8 bases of the junction unmatched. The germline gives CDR1 MNHNS, CDR2 SASEGT. The CDR3 has 12 amino acids. In DNA, the CDR3 is TGTGCCAGTAGGAGGGCGGGGGGGTCCCAGTACTTC. This encodes CASRRAGGSQYF.

The CDR3 loop reads CASSLLAVSTDTQYF. DNA of the CDR3: TGTGCCAGCAGCTTACTAGCGGTTAGCACAGATACGCAGTATTTT. The chain joins TRBV7-3 to TRBJ2-3, with TRBD2 identical over 7 bases. V shed 2 bases and J 0 bases; nucleotides not matched to a gene: 2. CDR3 length: 15 residues. CDR1 SGHTA and CDR2 FQGTGA come from the germline V gene.

V and J are TRBV7-3 and TRBJ2-3; TRBD1 is a possible D gene (5 bases). The germline gives CDR1 SGHTA, CDR2 FQGTGA. This CDR3 has 17 amino acids. V shed 2 bases and J shed 0 bases, with 15 bases lying between them. The CDR3 here is CASSLGLGRSSTDTQYF. Written as DNA, the CDR3 is TGTGCCAGCAGCTTAGGGCTGGGGCGGAGTAGCACAGATACGCAGTATTTT.

The chain employs TRBV30 and TRBJ1-2, with TRBD1 matching over 10 bases. The CDR3 contains 13 residues. Germline V CDR1 and CDR2: GTSNPN, SVGIG (reference sequence). Losses at the gene ends were 4 bases for V and 2 bases for J; bases not matched to a gene: 1. The DNA of the CDR3 is TGTGCCTGGACGACAGGGGGCAACTATGGCTACACCTTC. Amino acids: CAWTTGGNYGYTF.

The V call is TRBV27, the J call TRBJ2-6; 7 positions match TRBD1. The CDR3 extends over 18 amino acids. Germline V CDR1 and CDR2: MNHEY, SMNVEV (reference sequence). Trimming cost V 3 bases and J 2 bases; bases outside gene matches: 10. The CDR3 region has the DNA TGTGCCAGCAGTTTTCTTGACAGGGAAGTAGCTGGGGCCAACGTCCTGACTTTC. Translated, it gives CASSFLDREVAGANVLTF.

This clone was seen more than once but under ten times. The chain combines TRBV2 with TRBJ2-2; 14 bases match TRBD2. Germline CDR1 reads SNHLY; CDR2 reads FYNNEI. After removal of 6 bases from V and 10 bases from J, the junction contained 7 bases not matched to a gene. CDR3 length: 15 amino acids. This CDR3 is CASSEGLAGAVELFF. CDR3 sequence (DNA): TGTGCCAGCAGCGAGGGACTAGCGGGAGCTGTGGAGCTGTTTTTT.

V and J are TRBV5-4 and TRBJ1-5; unclear D gene. The CDR3 is 16 residues long. The germline V gene encodes CDR1 SGHNT and CDR2 YYREEE (reference sequence). The V end was cut by 0 bases, the J end by 2 bases, with 12 bases between. CDR3: CASSLGGADRNQPQHF. DNA for the CDR3: TGTGCCAGCAGCTTGGGGGGAGCCGACCGCAATCAGCCCCAGCATTTT.

This chain joins TRBV27 and TRBJ2-2, with D hard to call. Trimming took 10 bases from V and 4 from J, leaving 10 bases between them. Per the germline V gene, CDR1 is MNHEY and CDR2 is SMNVEV (reference sequence). The CDR3 sequence is 12 residues long. The DNA for the CDR3 is TGTGCCATCCGCCGAAGCACCGGGGAGCTGTTTTTT. It codes for CAIRRSTGELFF.

The CDR3 DNA is TGTGCCAGCAGTTTGACTCCAGCGAACACCGGGGAGCTGTTTTTT. Its translation: CASSLTPANTGELFF. V gene TRBV6-5 combines with J gene TRBJ2-2; no firm D call. This CDR3 is 15 amino acids long. CDR1 MNHEY and CDR2 SVGAGI come from the germline V gene. Between the trimmed V and J ends, which lost 4 bases and 0 bases, there was a span of 9 bases.

The gene calls are TRBV5-1 and TRBJ1-3, with a weak D call TRBD1 (5 bases). The CDR3 spans 19 residues. Trimming left V 5 bases short and J 2 bases short, with 26 bases between. In germline, CDR1 is SGHRS, CDR2 YFSETQ. CDR3 protein: CASRPGAGSRPYPGNTIYF. For the CDR3, the DNA is TGCGCCAGCAGACCCGGGGCAGGGTCTCGTCCTTATCCTGGAAACACCATATATTTT.